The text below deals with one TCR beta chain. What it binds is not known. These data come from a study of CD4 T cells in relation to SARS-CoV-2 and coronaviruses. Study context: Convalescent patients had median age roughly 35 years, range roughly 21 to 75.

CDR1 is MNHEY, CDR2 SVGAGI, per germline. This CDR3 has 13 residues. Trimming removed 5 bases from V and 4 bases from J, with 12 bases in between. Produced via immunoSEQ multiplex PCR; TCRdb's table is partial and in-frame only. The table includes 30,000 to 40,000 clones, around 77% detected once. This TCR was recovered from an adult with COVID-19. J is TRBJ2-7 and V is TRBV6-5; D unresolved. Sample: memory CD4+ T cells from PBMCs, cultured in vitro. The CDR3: CASSPIGYYEQYF. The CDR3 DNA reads TGTGCCAGCAGTCCGATCGGATATTACGAGCAGTACTTC.